This is a list of T cell receptor beta chains from one sample in a study of blood T cells in healthy people across ages. One entry per CDR3 protein results from TCRdb running MiXCR on the 5' RACE reads. In the table there are hundreds of thousands of distinct CDR3 sequences, around 50% of which are singletons. Sequencing was performed on blood. The receptors originated from a man aged 40-49 years in good health. The conserved cysteine and the conserved F or W are not part of the CDR3 here.

j_call: TRBJ2-5; v_call: TRBV11-3; cdr3_aa: ASSLDAGGAKTQY
j_call: TRBJ2-1; v_call: TRBV3-1; cdr3_aa: ASSQDIGVPEQF
j_call: TRBJ2-5; v_call: TRBV20-1; cdr3_aa: SALRTSGGSEQY
j_call: TRBJ2-1; v_call: TRBV5-1; cdr3_aa: ASSWGRGLPGWNEQF
j_call: TRBJ2-5; v_call: TRBV10-3; cdr3_aa: AIGLAGEETQY
j_call: TRBJ2-5; v_call: TRBV5-1; cdr3_aa: ASSLVGTSEETQY
j_call: TRBJ2-1; v_call: TRBV28; cdr3_aa: ASTLLGAMEHEQF
j_call: TRBJ1-2; v_call: TRBV29-1; cdr3_aa: SVDTGVHYGYT
j_call: TRBJ2-7; v_call: TRBV7-9; cdr3_aa: ASSLSADYEQY
j_call: TRBJ1-5; v_call: TRBV6-1; cdr3_aa: ASSEERGTVPQH
j_call: TRBJ1-2; v_call: TRBV29-1; cdr3_aa: SVVTANYGYT
j_call: TRBJ2-7; v_call: TRBV6-6; cdr3_aa: ASVEGVNYEQY
j_call: TRBJ1-2; v_call: TRBV7-9; cdr3_aa: ASSSPTGGYGYT
j_call: TRBJ2-3; v_call: TRBV6-1; cdr3_aa: ASSYTSGGPDTQY
j_call: TRBJ2-3; v_call: TRBV7-2; cdr3_aa: ASSILAGASDTQY
j_call: TRBJ2-3; v_call: TRBV7-3; cdr3_aa: ASSLGTGGRLDTQY
j_call: TRBJ2-5; v_call: TRBV7-8; cdr3_aa: ASSCLRGDEQY
j_call: TRBJ2-4; v_call: TRBV4-1; cdr3_aa: ASSDRVAKNIQY
j_call: TRBJ2-5; v_call: TRBV27; cdr3_aa: ASSARGDNEQY
j_call: TRBJ1-5; v_call: TRBV10-3; cdr3_aa: AIAKDSNQPQH
j_call: TRBJ2-3; v_call: TRBV20-1; cdr3_aa: SARKLAGGTDTQY
j_call: TRBJ2-5; v_call: TRBV4-2; cdr3_aa: ASRGLADTQETQY
j_call: TRBJ1-2; v_call: TRBV15; cdr3_aa: ATSRPGYGYT
j_call: TRBJ1-4; v_call: TRBV5-5; cdr3_aa: ASSLSGPATNEKLF
j_call: TRBJ2-5; v_call: TRBV6-6; cdr3_aa: ASRPGRGETQY
j_call: TRBJ2-1; v_call: TRBV6-5; cdr3_aa: ASSPGTGTLGEQF
j_call: TRBJ2-5; v_call: TRBV6-5; cdr3_aa: ASRRRGSYQETQY
j_call: TRBJ2-3; v_call: TRBV5-7; cdr3_aa: ASSYHSLPTRGTTDTQY
j_call: TRBJ2-3; v_call: TRBV6-2/TRBV6-3; cdr3_aa: ASRSGTGSMDTQY
j_call: TRBJ2-7; v_call: TRBV20-1; cdr3_aa: SARAGQGVIYEQY
j_call: TRBJ1-4; v_call: TRBV7-2; cdr3_aa: ASSRDQGNEKLF
j_call: TRBJ1-2; v_call: TRBV29-1; cdr3_aa: SVYEYGYT
j_call: TRBJ2-5; v_call: TRBV9; cdr3_aa: ASSVVEGAASETQY
j_call: TRBJ2-3; v_call: TRBV27; cdr3_aa: ASTPLIHEGSTDTQY
j_call: TRBJ2-7; v_call: TRBV27; cdr3_aa: ASSNGPYYEQY
j_call: TRBJ2-4; v_call: TRBV4-3; cdr3_aa: ASSQEGTHTLNIQY
j_call: TRBJ2-7; v_call: TRBV6-5; cdr3_aa: ASSPKEVSSYEQY
j_call: TRBJ2-3; v_call: TRBV12-5; cdr3_aa: ASGLDRGRTDTQY
j_call: TRBJ1-2; v_call: TRBV10-3; cdr3_aa: AIRDGLSNYGYT
j_call: TRBJ1-2; v_call: TRBV7-9; cdr3_aa: ASSLVTGQGYT
j_call: TRBJ2-7; v_call: TRBV29-1; cdr3_aa: SVGTGGDYEQY
j_call: TRBJ2-1; v_call: TRBV12-3/TRBV12-4; cdr3_aa: ASSWGQLDSSYNEQF
j_call: TRBJ2-1; v_call: TRBV6-1; cdr3_aa: ASSVLAGDGEQF
j_call: TRBJ2-7; v_call: TRBV6-4; cdr3_aa: ASSGVLRTSGSSYEQY
j_call: TRBJ2-7; v_call: TRBV27; cdr3_aa: ASSFRTGNSYEQY
j_call: TRBJ2-3; v_call: TRBV28; cdr3_aa: ASSLPGGVSTDTQY
j_call: TRBJ1-2; v_call: TRBV20-1; cdr3_aa: SARAGGYT
j_call: TRBJ2-5; v_call: TRBV6-5; cdr3_aa: ASSPGQGAQETQY
j_call: TRBJ2-1; v_call: TRBV6-5; cdr3_aa: ASSYSWGPTYNEQF
j_call: TRBJ2-5; v_call: TRBV3-1; cdr3_aa: ASSLFLGQAQETQY
j_call: TRBJ2-6; v_call: TRBV7-9; cdr3_aa: ASSTLTASNSGANVLT
j_call: TRBJ2-4; v_call: TRBV20-1; cdr3_aa: SASPRTSGSGREQY
j_call: -; v_call: TRBV19; cdr3_aa: ASIRDSTYEQY
j_call: TRBJ2-1; v_call: TRBV4-2; cdr3_aa: ASSQDSGRTDNEQF
j_call: TRBJ1-5; v_call: TRBV25-1; cdr3_aa: ASSTGLHQPQH